Each of the 10 T cell receptor beta chains below was sequenced from the same sample in a study of cytomegalovirus exposure and HLA in healthy donors. In the PCR, 60 Vbeta and 13 Jbeta primers were used. The assay was immunoSEQ multiplex PCR, and TCRdb's table has in-frame clones only and misses some. The sample includes some 150,000 clones, 70% to 80% seen only once; the top ten take 2.1%. The sample comprised PBMCs. These receptors were obtained from a man aged 25-40 years in good health and CMV-seronegative.

A remark on this clone: Other DNA sequences in this specimen translate into the identical CDR3. J is TRBJ2-7 and V is TRBV5-1, with 9 nucleotides matching TRBD2. The length of the CDR3 is 14 residues. V lost 2 bases, J lost 2 bases, and 2 bases stayed unmatched. Germline lookup yields CDR1 SGHRS and CDR2 YFSETQ. Here the CDR3 DNA reads TGCGCCAGCAGCTTTAGCGGGGGAGCCTACGAGCAGTACTTC. It specifies CASSFSGGAYEQYF.

The gene calls are TRBV29-1 and TRBJ1-2; TRBD1 is a possible D gene (6 bases). Germline CDR1 SQVTM, CDR2 ANQGSEA. The CDR3 contains 13 residues. Trimming took 6 bases from V and 8 from J, leaving 19 bases between them. The CDR3 is CSVGGGASGGYTF. The CDR3 bases are TGCAGCGTGGGCGGGGGCGCGTCGGGCGGCTACACCTTC.

V gene TRBV5-1 combines with J gene TRBJ1-2, with 8 positions matching TRBD1. V lost 4 bases to trimming and J lost 5 bases; unmatched junction nucleotides: 13. This CDR3 spans 16 amino acids. Germline lookup yields CDR1 SGHRS and CDR2 YFSETQ. For the CDR3, the DNA is TGCGCCAGCAGCGGGGGGGCGCAGACAGGGGTTTATGGCTACACCTTC. Amino acids: CASSGGAQTGVYGYTF. Drawing the rest from reference TRBV5-1 and TRBJ1-2, the complete variable domain is KAGVTQTPRYLIKTRGQQVTLSCSPISGHRSVSWYQQTPGQGLQFLFEYFSETQRNKGNFPGRFSGRQFSNSRSEMNVSTLELGDSALYLCASSGGAQTGVYGYTFGSGTRLTVV.

This clone occurred once. This chain links TRBV9 with TRBJ1-1; D is ambiguous. This CDR3 region has 15 residues. With 5 bases removed from V and 2 bases from J, the gap between germline ends came to 16 bases. Germline CDR1 SGDLS, CDR2 YYNGEE. CDR3: CASSPTGVQNTEAFF. For the CDR3, the DNA is TGTGCCAGCAGTCCTACGGGAGTTCAAAACACTGAAGCTTTCTTT.

The chain couples TRBV19 to TRBJ2-5; 8 bases match TRBD2. The germline V gene encodes CDR1 LNHDA and CDR2 SQIVND (reference sequence). CDR3 size: 16 residues. Trimming cost V 1 base and J 5 bases; bases outside gene matches: 9. The CDR3 DNA sequence: TGTGCCAGTAGTATAGTGGACGGGGGGGCCGGTGAGACCCAGTACTTC. Translated: CASSIVDGGAGETQYF.

The rearrangement joins TRBV28 to TRBJ1-4, with 7 bases identical to TRBD1. The CDR3 loop spans 15 amino acids. The germline CDR1 and CDR2 sequences are MDHEN and SYDVKM. The V and J ends lost 5 bases and 8 bases, in that order; junction bases with no gene match: 11. DNA for the CDR3: TGTGCCAGCAGTCTACGAAGGGGGCGGCAGGAAAAACTGTTTTTT. This codes for CASSLRRGRQEKLFF.

V usage is TRBV7-8 and J usage is TRBJ1-2; D may be TRBD1 (5 bases). Germline V lookup: CDR1 SGHVS, CDR2 FQNEAQ. Trimming pared 5 bases from V and 3 bases from J, leaving 19 bases between. The CDR3 runs to 16 residues. CDR3 residues: CASSREGRGDHYGYTF. CDR3 DNA sequence: TGTGCCAGCAGCCGGGAGGGGCGGGGAGATCACTATGGCTACACCTTC. Complete variable domain (other parts from reference TRBV7-8 and TRBJ1-2): GAGVSQSPRYKVAKRGQDVALRCDPISGHVSLFWYQQALGQGPEFLTYFQNEAQLDKSGLPSDRFFAERPEGSVSTLKIQRTQQEDSAVYLCASSREGRGDHYGYTFGSGTRLTVV.

This chain joins TRBV5-4 and TRBJ1-1, with TRBD1 as a possible D gene (5 bases). Germline V gene sequence: CDR1 SGHNT, CDR2 YYREEE (reference sequence). V shed 4 bases and J shed 3 bases, with 13 bases lying between them. The CDR3 covers 14 residues. CDR3 nucleotide sequence: TGTGCCAGCAGCCCGGGGGGTTGGGACACTGAAGCTTTCTTT. It encodes CASSPGGWDTEAFF.

The J gene is TRBJ1-1, the V gene TRBV9; D is undetermined. Trimming stripped 5 bases from V and 1 base from J, with 12 bases between. The CDR3 spans 14 residues. The germline V gene encodes CDR1 SGDLS and CDR2 YYNGEE. The CDR3 sequence: CASRKDSWNTEAFF. The CDR3 nucleotides read TGTGCCAGCAGGAAAGACTCCTGGAACACTGAAGCTTTCTTT.

This sequence joins TRBV20-1 and TRBJ2-7; TRBD1 agrees at 7 bases. The CDR3 consists of 11 residues. Unmatched junction bases numbered 3, after V lost 4 bases and J lost 6 bases. Germline loops: CDR1 DFQATT, CDR2 SNEGSKA (reference sequence). The CDR3 nucleotides are TGCAGTGCTACCCGACAGGGCGAGCAGTACTTC. It specifies CSATRQGEQYF.